The 10 T cell receptor beta chains given below trace back to one sample, sequenced in a study of spatial heterogeneity in lung cancer. General observations from the study: For expanded intratumoral alpha and beta TCRs, counts tracked tumor mutation counts.

TCRdb analysed the 5' RACE reads with MiXCR anew, one entry per CDR3 protein. The data show about 8,400 distinct CDR3 sequences, 4% to 6% seen once. These receptors lack a known antigen. The time point: sample taken at primary tumor resection. The source was lung tumor tissue, collected at surgery. These receptors originate from a female donor with early-stage non-small cell lung cancer.

In its sample, this clonotype was seen many times. The chain employs TRBV3-1 and TRBJ1-1; no reliable D call. Deletions cut 1 base from V and 7 bases from J, with 13 bases between. CDR1 is LGHDT and CDR2 is YNNKEL in the germline V gene (reference sequence). The CDR3 contains 14 residues. The CDR3 sequence is CASSQGREGSEAFF. As DNA, the CDR3 is TGTGCCAGCAGCCAAGGAAGGGAGGGAAGTGAAGCTTTCTTT.

This clonotype has more than one count but fewer than ten. The chain joins TRBV12-3 or TRBV12-4 to TRBJ2-2, with 9 bases matching TRBD2. The CDR3 length is 13 residues. After removal of 6 bases from V and 6 bases from J, the junction contained 2 bases not matched to a gene. CDR3: CASRGLAAGELFF. For the CDR3, the DNA is TGTGCCAGCAGGGGACTAGCAGCCGGGGAGCTGTTTTTT.

This clonotype was seen a handful of times. The chain links TRBV20-1 to TRBJ1-3; 7 nucleotides agree with TRBD1. The V segment lost 6 bases and the J segment 3 bases; nucleotides outside the gene matches: 5. This CDR3 region has 13 residues. Looked up from germline, CDR1 is DFQATT and CDR2 is SNEGSKA (reference sequence). The CDR3, as DNA: TGCAGTGCCTGGGACAGCAATGGAAACACCATATATTTT. This translates into CSAWDSNGNTIYF.

The chain couples TRBV3-1 to TRBJ2-1; D tentatively fits TRBD1 or TRBD2 (6 bases each). The germline gives CDR1 LGHDT, CDR2 YNNKEL (reference sequence). V lost 4 bases, J lost 12 bases, and 13 bases lay in between. The CDR3 sequence is 12 residues long. CDR3 residues: CASSPAEGGQFF. CDR3 DNA: TGTGCCAGCAGCCCAGCGGAGGGGGGGCAGTTCTTC.

Ten or more counts support this clonotype. The CDR3 DNA is TGCAGTGCTCGACTAGAGCGGACCCAGTACTTC. Residues: CSARLERTQYF. The V call is TRBV20-1, the J call TRBJ2-5; a possible D gene is TRBD2 (6 bases). The germline CDR1 and CDR2 sequences are DFQATT and SNEGSKA (reference sequence). V was pared by 5 bases and J by 7 bases, with 11 bases between. The length of the CDR3 is 11 residues.

In this sample, this clonotype turned up a few times. This sequence joins TRBV15 and TRBJ1-1; D remains unclear. V was clipped by 1 base and J by 1 base, with 7 bases between them. This CDR3 is 14 amino acids long. Germline CDR1 LNHNV, CDR2 YYDKDF (reference sequence). As DNA, the CDR3 is TGTGCCACCAGCAGAGGAGTCAAGAACACTGAAGCTTTCTTT. Protein product: CATSRGVKNTEAFF.

This clonotype was found many times. CDR3 DNA: TGCAGCGTTGACGGGCAGTTTGGTGAGCAGTACTTC. Translation: CSVDGQFGEQYF. The gene calls are TRBV29-1 and TRBJ2-7; D is undetermined. Deletions cut 3 bases from V and 7 bases from J, with 13 bases between. CDR3 size: 12 residues. Germline V gene lookup returns CDR1 SQVTM and CDR2 ANQGSEA.

This clonotype is termed medium-sized. This chain uses TRBV6-5 with TRBJ1-3, with TRBD1 matching over 10 bases. The J segment lost 2 bases and the V segment lost 2 bases, leaving 3 bases of the junction unmatched. CDR3 length: 16 amino acids. Germline assignment: CDR1 MNHEY and CDR2 SVGAGI. This chain's CDR3 is CASSYDGQGAGNTIYF. CDR3 coding DNA: TGTGCCAGCAGTTACGATGGACAGGGGGCTGGAAACACCATATATTTT.

This clonotype was counted ten times or more. This chain connects TRBV29-1 to TRBJ1-1, with a possible D match to TRBD1 (5 bases). Germline lookup yields CDR1 SQVTM and CDR2 ANQGSEA. The CDR3 has 13 amino acids. V was pared by 1 base and J by 4 bases, with 10 bases between. CDR3 residues: CSVEAGLGTEAFF. As DNA, the CDR3 is TGCAGCGTTGAAGCGGGGCTAGGCACTGAAGCTTTCTTT.

This clonotype was seen repeatedly, ten times or more. DNA for the CDR3: TGTGCCAGCGGGCCTAGCACCGAAGGCACAGATACGCAGTATTTT. The encoded protein is CASGPSTEGTDTQYF. This chain connects TRBV12-3 or TRBV12-4 to TRBJ2-3, with D perhaps TRBD2 (5 bases). Trimming stripped 8 bases from V and 1 base from J, with 16 bases between. The CDR3 length is 15 residues.